Sequencing of this TCR beta chain was carried out in a study of identical twins. Study-wide results and limits: Without tracking the same donors, conclusions rested on cross-sectional statistical analysis.

Trimming took off 1 base at V and 3 bases at J, with 10 bases between the two ends. This CDR3 spans 14 amino acids. Per the germline V gene, CDR1 is SGHTA and CDR2 is FQGNSA. This clonotype was recorded at least ten times. What it binds is not known. TCRdb re-analysed the 5' RACE reads in MiXCR, keeping a single row per CDR3 protein. The table has roughly 710,000 distinct CDR3 sequences, around 6.1% seen once. What was sequenced was naive T cells sorted from blood. The sequence derives from a young man in good health. The chain combines TRBV7-2 with TRBJ2-7, with unresolved D. Here the CDR3 reads CASSLEGTYYEQYF. Written as DNA, the CDR3 is TGTGCCAGCAGCTTAGAGGGCACTTACTACGAGCAGTACTTC.